The 27 T cell receptor beta chains given below trace back to one sample, sequenced in a study of blood T cell repertoires in COVID-19. TCRdb keeps only in-frame clones here, not all; method: immunoSEQ multiplex PCR. Among roughly 410,000 clones listed, around 90% were seen once. What was sequenced was peripheral blood. These receptors all come from a man aged 40-50 years with acute or convalescent COVID-19.

This clone was recorded once. The chain joins TRBV11-2 to TRBJ1-2; unclear D gene. V lost 1 base and J 5 bases, leaving 14 bases between the germline ends. The CDR3 runs to 15 residues. CDR1 is SGHAT and CDR2 is FQNNGV in the germline V gene. CDR3 in amino acids: CASSLGSGPSYGYTF. CDR3 DNA sequence: TGTGCCAGCAGCTTAGGATCAGGTCCTTCGTATGGCTACACCTTC. The full variable domain, completed using reference TRBV11-2 and TRBJ1-2, is EAGVAQSPRYKIIEKRQSVAFWCNPISGHATLYWYQQILGQGPKLLIQFQNNGVVDDSQLPKDRFSAERLKGVDSTLKIQPAKLEDSAVYLCASSLGSGPSYGYTFGSGTRLTVV.

This clone was counted once. The chain combines TRBV7-8 with TRBJ2-1, with D perhaps TRBD2 (5 bases). V lost 5 bases, J lost 0 bases, and 11 bases lay in between. CDR1 and CDR2 (germline): SGHVS, FQNEAQ. The CDR3 covers 15 residues. The CDR3 loop is CASSPPGSSYNEQFF. Here the CDR3 DNA reads TGTGCCAGCAGCCCCCCGGGGAGCTCCTACAATGAGCAGTTCTTC.

The rearrangement joins TRBV6-1 to TRBJ1-6; D is possibly TRBD1 (5 bases). Trimming took 2 bases from V and 16 from J, leaving 18 bases between them. From germline, CDR1 is MNHNS and CDR2 SASEGT. There are 14 residues in the CDR3. The DNA for the CDR3 is TGTGCCAGCAGTGAAAGGGGACTCCGACGGCGGCTCCACTTT. Residues: CASSERGLRRRLHF.

The chain has TRBV28 and TRBJ2-6; 7 bases are shared with TRBD1. The CDR3 runs 17 residues. With 5 bases clipped from V and 0 bases from J, the junction kept 7 bases outside the gene matches. Germline lookup yields CDR1 MDHEN and CDR2 SYDVKM. The CDR3 sequence is CASSLGQQISGANVLTF. The CDR3 coding sequence is TGTGCCAGCAGTCTGGGACAGCAAATCTCTGGGGCCAACGTCCTGACTTTC.

This chain's CDR3 is CASSLVGRQETQYF. CDR3 DNA: TGCGCCAGCAGCTTGGTTGGTAGACAAGAGACCCAGTACTTC. The chain recombines TRBV5-1 with TRBJ2-5, with unresolved D. This CDR3 region has 14 residues. The V gene's germline CDR1 is SGHRS and CDR2 YFSETQ. Trimming pared 0 bases from V and 2 bases from J, leaving 8 bases between.

The rearrangement links TRBV9 to TRBJ2-5; 10 nucleotides line up with TRBD2. J was trimmed by 4 bases and V by 3 bases; bases with no gene match: 3. Germline CDR1 SGDLS, CDR2 YYNGEE. The CDR3 spans 14 residues. The DNA for the CDR3 is TGTGCCAGCAGCGAAAGCGGGGGGGGAGAGACCCAGTACTTC. It yields the protein CASSESGGGETQYF.

The chain combines TRBV12-3 or TRBV12-4 with TRBJ1-2; D might be TRBD1 (5 bases). The germline V and J ends were trimmed by 3 bases and 13 bases, with 15 bases remaining between them. This CDR3 has 12 residues. The CDR3 sequence is CASSFFEQGLTF. In DNA form, the CDR3 reads TGTGCCAGCAGTTTCTTTGAGCAGGGTCTCACCTTC.

This clone appeared a few times. The genes are TRBV5-1 and TRBJ2-1; 8 nucleotides align to TRBD2. This CDR3 has 16 residues. With 2 bases clipped from V and 6 bases from J, the junction kept 10 bases outside the gene matches. Germline V gene data show CDR1 as SGHRS and CDR2 as YFSETQ. The CDR3 DNA follows: TGCGCCAGCAGCTTAGTCGCCGGGACTAGGAGCAATGAGCAGTTCTTC. This codes for CASSLVAGTRSNEQFF.

The genes are TRBV19 and TRBJ2-7, with TRBD1 identical over 9 bases. The germline CDR1 and CDR2 sequences are LNHDA and SQIVND (reference sequence). The CDR3 extends over 13 amino acids. With V trimmed by 3 bases and J by 6 bases, 3 bases remained unmatched. The CDR3 here is CASSMGTGSEQYF. The CDR3 bases are TGTGCCAGTAGTATGGGGACAGGGAGCGAGCAGTACTTC.

The J gene is TRBJ1-3, the V gene TRBV5-1; possible D gene TRBD1, 6 bases. The CDR3 totals 16 residues. The germline V gene has CDR1 SGHRS and CDR2 YFSETQ. Between the trimmed V and J ends, which lost 4 bases and 0 bases, there was a span of 14 bases. DNA of the CDR3: TGCGCCAGCAGCGCCGGACAGATCCTCTCTGGAAACACCATATATTTT. It encodes CASSAGQILSGNTIYF. The whole variable domain, filled in from reference TRBV5-1 and TRBJ1-3, reads KAGVTQTPRYLIKTRGQQVTLSCSPISGHRSVSWYQQTPGQGLQFLFEYFSETQRNKGNFPGRFSGRQFSNSRSEMNVSTLELGDSALYLCASSAGQILSGNTIYFGEGSWLTVV.

The rearrangement uses TRBV7-9 and TRBJ2-1, with 7 bases matching TRBD2. The CDR3 has 14 residues. The ends lost 2 bases at V and 2 bases at J; junction bases unmatched: 0. CDR1 and CDR2 (germline): SEHNR, FQNEAQ (reference sequence). The CDR3 reads CASSLTSAYNEQFF. CDR3 bases: TGTGCCAGCAGCTTAACTAGCGCCTACAATGAGCAGTTCTTC.

This clone was seen once. V gene TRBV7-2 combines with J gene TRBJ1-2, with 7 positions matching TRBD1. The germline gives CDR1 SGHTA, CDR2 FQGNSA. The CDR3 sequence is 13 residues long. After removal of 2 bases from V and 6 bases from J, the junction contained 3 bases not matched to a gene. This CDR3 is CASSLPGQDGYTF. The CDR3 nucleotides are TGTGCCAGCAGCTTACCCGGACAGGATGGCTACACCTTC.

Here the CDR3 reads CASSPWTGQGGNTQYF. In nucleotides, the CDR3 is TGTGCCAGCAGTCCCTGGACAGGGCAGGGGGGAAATACGCAGTATTTT. The V call is TRBV27, the J call TRBJ2-3, with 8 bases identical to TRBD1. The germline V gene encodes CDR1 MNHEY and CDR2 SMNVEV (reference sequence). Trimming took 5 bases from V and 7 from J; bases not matched to a gene: 14. The CDR3 is made up of 16 amino acids.

This rearrangement joins TRBV15 to TRBJ1-2; 9 bases line up with TRBD1. The germline CDR1 and CDR2 sequences are LNHNV and YYDKDF (reference sequence). The CDR3 covers 14 residues. V shed 1 base, J shed 6 bases, and the junction held 3 bases outside the gene matches. CDR3 sequence reads: CATSRGWTGDGYTF. CDR3 bases: TGTGCCACCAGCAGAGGCTGGACAGGGGATGGCTACACCTTC. The full variable domain, with the rest looked up from reference TRBV15 and TRBJ1-2, is DAMVIQNPRYQVTQFGKPVTLSCSQTLNHNVMYWYQQKSSQAPKLLFHYYDKDFNNEADTPDNFQSRRPNTSFCFLDIRSPGLGDTAMYLCATSRGWTGDGYTFGSGTRLTVV.

CDR3 bases: TGTGCCTCGGGGACGGGGGGGTCGTTTGAGCAGTACTTC. Encoded protein: CASGTGGSFEQYF. The chain has TRBV6-5 and TRBJ2-7, with 8 bases matching TRBD2. CDR1 and CDR2 (germline): MNHEY, SVGAGI. The junction had 13 bases not matched to a gene; V was cut back by 11 bases and J by 7 bases. CDR3 length: 13 residues.

This clone was seen a few times. The chain joins TRBV19 to TRBJ1-4; tentative D call: TRBD1 (6 bases). V lost 8 bases and J 7 bases, leaving 17 bases between the germline ends. CDR1 and CDR2 (germline): LNHDA, SQIVND (reference sequence). This CDR3 has 14 amino acids. The CDR3 sequence is CASSRRGLSEKLFF. The DNA for the CDR3 is TGTGCCAGTTCGCGGCGGGGGCTGAGTGAAAAACTGTTTTTT.

The chain couples TRBV29-1 to TRBJ1-2; D might be TRBD1 (5 bases). The length of the CDR3 is 12 residues. Germline V gives CDR1 SQVTM, CDR2 ANQGSEA. V was pared by 3 bases and J by 5 bases, with 10 bases between. CDR3 sequence (DNA): TGCAGCGTTGAGCCAGGGCAGTATGGCTACACCTTC. Protein product: CSVEPGQYGYTF.

The chain uses TRBV5-6 and TRBJ2-1; D remains unclear. V was cut by 4 bases and J by 7 bases, with 9 bases left in between. The CDR3 totals 12 residues. From germline, CDR1 is SGHDT and CDR2 YYEEEE. CDR3 sequence: CASSERINEQFF. CDR3 bases: TGTGCCAGCAGCGAGCGAATTAATGAGCAGTTCTTC.

This chain uses TRBV19 with TRBJ2-2, with D perhaps matching TRBD2 (5 bases). V lost 5 bases and J lost 5, with 24 bases in between. The CDR3 length is 18 residues. Germline V gene lookup returns CDR1 LNHDA and CDR2 SQIVND (reference sequence). This CDR3 is CASSSASETILETGELFF. In DNA form, the CDR3 reads TGTGCCAGTAGTTCCGCGAGTGAGACTATCTTGGAGACCGGGGAGCTGTTTTTT.

CDR3 loop: CASSPRTVSEAFF. CDR3 DNA sequence: TGTGCCAGCAGCCCGCGGACAGTCTCTGAAGCTTTCTTT. The V gene is TRBV7-2, the J gene TRBJ1-1; D is perhaps TRBD1 (6 bases). Trimming removed 5 bases at V and 6 bases at J, with 13 bases between. Germline V gives CDR1 SGHTA, CDR2 FQGNSA. This CDR3 comprises 13 residues. The full variable domain, with the rest looked up from reference TRBV7-2 and TRBJ1-1, is GAGVSQSPSNKVTEKGKDVELRCDPISGHTALYWYRQSLGQGLEFLIYFQGNSAPDKSGLPSDRFSAERTGGSVSTLTIQRTQQEDSAVYLCASSPRTVSEAFFGQGTRLTVV.

Here the CDR3 DNA reads TGTGCCAGCAGCTTACAGCGGGCGTACAATGAGCAGTTCTTC. This sequence encodes CASSLQRAYNEQFF. This rearrangement joins TRBV11-2 to TRBJ2-1; tentative D call: TRBD2 (6 bases). From germline, CDR1 is SGHAT and CDR2 FQNNGV. V dropped 2 bases and J dropped 4 bases, with 9 bases sitting between them. This CDR3 is built from 14 residues.

The genes are TRBV23-1 and TRBJ2-5, with 8 bases identical to TRBD1. TRBV23-1 is reported as an ORF; its role is uncertain. The junction had 11 bases not matched to a gene; V was cut back by 4 bases and J by 1 base. The CDR3 loop spans 17 amino acids. The CDR3 reads CASSLLPRTGLQETQYF. CDR3 DNA: TGCGCCAGCAGTCTTCTCCCAAGGACAGGGCTCCAAGAGACCCAGTACTTC.

The chain employs TRBV4-1 and TRBJ1-2, with D possibly being TRBD1 (5 bases). Per germline, CDR1 MGHRA and CDR2 YSYEKL. The length of the CDR3 is 15 residues. V lost 0 bases and J 4 bases, leaving 12 bases between the germline ends. The CDR3 is CASSQESGRSYGYTF. DNA of the CDR3: TGCGCCAGCAGCCAAGAATCAGGGCGGTCCTATGGCTACACCTTC.

This clone has a handful of counts. The chain carries TRBV27 and TRBJ1-2, with 11 bases fitting TRBD1. Germline trimming cut 5 bases from V and 6 bases from J; bases unmatched to any gene: 5. Germline CDR1 MNHEY, CDR2 SMNVEV (reference sequence). The CDR3 is 14 amino acids. The CDR3 sequence is CASSPRTGGHGYTF. The CDR3 region has the DNA TGTGCCAGCAGTCCCCGGACAGGGGGCCATGGCTACACCTTC.

The rearrangement links TRBV11-3 to TRBJ2-5; no clear D. Germline V gene lookup returns CDR1 SGHNT and CDR2 YENEEA. The V gene lost 4 bases and the J gene lost 5 bases, with 14 bases spanning the gap. The CDR3 covers 14 residues. CDR3 loop: CASSYAPTPETQYF. In DNA, the CDR3 is TGTGCCAGCAGCTACGCCCCTACCCCCGAGACCCAGTACTTC.

The rearrangement joins TRBV27 to TRBJ2-1; a possible D gene is TRBD2 (6 bases). In germline, CDR1 is MNHEY, CDR2 SMNVEV (reference sequence). The V and J ends lost 4 bases and 3 bases respectively, with 10 bases between them. The CDR3 extends over 14 amino acids. CDR3 residues: CASSYTSFYNEQFF. The CDR3 bases are TGTGCCAGCAGTTATACTAGCTTCTACAATGAGCAGTTCTTC.

This chain joins TRBV20-1 and TRBJ2-5; no definite D call. The germline gives CDR1 DFQATT, CDR2 SNEGSKA (reference sequence). This CDR3 spans 11 amino acids. V gave up 8 bases and J gave up 5 bases, with 12 bases separating them. In DNA form, the CDR3 reads TGCAGTACTGGTTCTAGTGAGACCCAGTACTTC. Translating it yields CSTGSSETQYF.